These 17 T cell receptor beta chains share one sample of origin, sequenced in a study of blood T cell repertoires in COVID-19. TCRdb's table, derived via immunoSEQ multiplex PCR, lists solely in-frame clones and lacks some. The sample carries roughly 200,000 clones, 85% to 90% recorded once. Sequences were obtained from peripheral blood. These TCRs come from a man in his forties or fifties with acute or convalescent COVID-19.

The chain recombines TRBV7-8 with TRBJ2-7; the D gene is possibly TRBD1 (6 bases). This CDR3 spans 14 amino acids. V was pared by 5 bases and J by 5 bases, with 16 bases between. CDR1 is SGHVS and CDR2 is FQNEAQ in the germline V gene. DNA for the CDR3: TGTGCCAGCAGCCCGAGACAGGAGGTCAACGAGCAGTACGTC. This gives the protein CASSPRQEVNEQYV.

The rearrangement joins TRBV3-1 (or the pseudogene TRBV3-2) to TRBJ1-2; D is unresolved. Germline V gene data show CDR1 as LGHDT and CDR2 as YNNKEL (reference sequence). The CDR3 has 15 amino acids. The V gene lost 1 base and the J gene lost 4 bases, with 13 bases spanning the gap. The CDR3 DNA reads TGTGCCAGCAGCCAAGCCGGGTCATACCGCTATGGCTACACCTTC. It encodes CASSQAGSYRYGYTF.

The chain recombines TRBV9 with TRBJ1-5, with D hard to call. Germline loops: CDR1 SGDLS, CDR2 YYNGEE. Trimming removed 0 bases from V and 5 bases from J, with 6 bases in between. This CDR3 is 13 amino acids long. The CDR3 DNA follows: TGTGCCAGCAGCGTAGAGAGCGATCAGCCCCAGCATTTT. Encoded protein: CASSVESDQPQHF.

This clone was detected once. The J gene is TRBJ2-5, the V gene TRBV29-1; 9 bases agree with TRBD2. The CDR3 extends over 14 amino acids. CDR1 and CDR2 from the germline V gene are SQVTM and ANQGSEA. The trim removed 4 bases at V and 7 bases at J, leaving 10 bases unmatched. CDR3 sequence: CSVVLYAGGLTQYF. CDR3 nucleotides: TGCAGCGTTGTACTTTATGCGGGAGGGCTGACCCAGTACTTC.

CDR3 sequence reads: CASRGGSGANVLTF. CDR3 bases: TGTGCCAGCAGAGGAGGTTCTGGGGCCAACGTCCTGACTTTC. The chain carries TRBV28 and TRBJ2-6; possible D gene TRBD2, 5 bases. The CDR3 is made up of 14 amino acids. Per germline, CDR1 MDHEN and CDR2 SYDVKM. V was trimmed by 6 bases and J by 1 base, leaving 7 bases between them.

This chain links TRBV4-1 with TRBJ2-6; perhaps TRBD1 as D (5 bases). Germline CDR1 and CDR2: MGHRA and YSYEKL. V lost 0 bases and J lost 0, with 6 bases in between. CDR3 length: 16 residues. The CDR3 nucleotides read TGCGCCAGCAGCCAAGAAGGGGTCTCTGGGGCCAACGTCCTGACTTTC. Amino acid sequence: CASSQEGVSGANVLTF.

This clone was seen only once. The J gene is TRBJ2-7, the V gene TRBV13; maybe TRBD1 (5 bases). Deletions cut 0 bases from V and 2 bases from J, with 5 bases between. Germline V gene lookup returns CDR1 PRHDT and CDR2 FYEKMQ (reference sequence). This CDR3 comprises 13 residues. For the CDR3, the DNA is TGTGCCAGCAGCTTAGGCAGGGCCTACGAGCAGTACTTC. This sequence encodes CASSLGRAYEQYF.

With regard to this clone: One end of the junction fails to match germline, which may point to a read error. J is TRBJ2-2 and V is TRBV7-7; tentatively, D is TRBD2 (6 bases). Germline V CDR1 and CDR2: SSHAT, FNYEAQ (reference sequence). The length of the CDR3 is 15 residues. The CDR3 loop is CASSHTSHYTGELFF. CDR3 DNA sequence: TGTGCTAGCAGCCATACTAGCCACTACACCGGGGAGCTGTTTTTT.

As to this clone: Relative to the germline gene, one junction end is altered; a read error may explain this. The chain recombines TRBV18 with TRBJ2-2; the match to TRBD1 covers 10 bases. CDR3 length: 16 amino acids. From germline, CDR1 is KGHSH and CDR2 LQKENI. The CDR3 sequence: CASSPPRDRGTGELFF. CDR3 in DNA: TGTGCCAGCTCCCCACCCCGGGACAGGGGAACCGGGGAGCTGTTTTTT.

The genes are TRBV4-1 and TRBJ2-5; D call uncertain. The germline gives CDR1 MGHRA, CDR2 YSYEKL. V lost 1 base, J lost 1 base, and 7 bases lay in between. The length of the CDR3 is 14 residues. The DNA of the CDR3 is TGCGCCAGCAGCCAAGGGCAGTCCCAAGAGACCCAGTACTTC. It specifies CASSQGQSQETQYF.

The CDR3 reads CASTGTRPRRNEKLFF. The CDR3 DNA is TGTGCCAGCACTGGGACACGTCCCCGGAGAAATGAAAAACTGTTTTTT. This chain connects TRBV21-1 to TRBJ1-4; the listed D gene, TRBD1, was not tested against the DNA. TRBV21-1 is annotated as a pseudogene. CDR3 length: 16 amino acids.

The V and J genes are TRBV6-5 and TRBJ2-1; a weak D match, TRBD2 (7 bases). CDR3 length: 14 residues. Germline CDR1 reads MNHEY; CDR2 reads SVGAGI. Trimming left V 3 bases short and J 7 bases short, with 13 bases between. CDR3 sequence (DNA): TGTGCCAGCAGTTATAGGGGGGGATCTAATGAGCAGTTCTTC. Residues: CASSYRGGSNEQFF.

This rearrangement joins TRBV6-7 to TRBJ1-5; maybe TRBD1 (5 bases). TRBV6-7 is annotated as an ORF whose role is uncertain. The germline V and J ends were trimmed by 5 bases and 2 bases, with 19 bases remaining between them. This CDR3 has 17 residues. Here the CDR3 reads CASSLHHQGLGNQPQHF. CDR3 sequence (DNA): TGTGCCAGCAGTCTTCACCATCAGGGTCTGGGCAATCAGCCCCAGCATTTT.

The CDR3 is CASSKQGWVTEAFF. The CDR3 DNA reads as TGTGCCAGCAGTAAACAGGGTTGGGTGACTGAAGCTTTCTTT. This chain uses TRBV7-9 with TRBJ1-1; D perhaps matches TRBD1 (6 bases). Trimming pared 6 bases from V and 5 bases from J, leaving 16 bases between. Germline CDR1 SEHNR, CDR2 FQNEAQ (reference sequence). There are 14 residues in the CDR3. Using reference TRBV7-9 and TRBJ1-1 for the parts outside the CDR3, the full variable domain is DTGVSQNPRHKITKRGQNVTFRCDPISEHNRLYWYRQTLGQGPEFLTYFQNEAQLEKSRLLSDRFSAERPKGSFSTLEIQRTEQGDSAMYLCASSKQGWVTEAFFGQGTRLTVV.

A few counts support this clone. The CDR3 loop reads CASSKDRDRVTEAFF. In DNA, the CDR3 is TGTGCCAGCAGCAAGGACAGGGATAGAGTCACTGAAGCTTTCTTT. The rearrangement uses TRBV7-2 and TRBJ1-1, with TRBD1 matching over 8 bases. V shed 5 bases and J 4 bases; nucleotides not matched to a gene: 9. The CDR3 totals 15 residues. Germline lookup yields CDR1 SGHTA and CDR2 FQGNSA. Supplemented by reference TRBV7-2 and TRBJ1-1, the full variable domain reads GAGVSQSPSNKVTEKGKDVELRCDPISGHTALYWYRQSLGQGLEFLIYFQGNSAPDKSGLPSDRFSAERTGGSVSTLTIQRTQQEDSAVYLCASSKDRDRVTEAFFGQGTRLTVV.

This chain links TRBV5-5 with TRBJ2-2, with D maybe TRBD1 (6 bases). CDR3 length: 14 residues. The germline V gene has CDR1 SGHKS and CDR2 YYEKEE (reference sequence). Trimming removed 3 bases from V and 6 bases from J, with 12 bases in between. The CDR3 bases are TGTGCCAGCAGCTCGGCAGGGGTGCCCGGGGAGCTGTTTTTT. Translated: CASSSAGVPGELFF.

The J gene is TRBJ2-1, the V gene TRBV7-9; 8 nucleotides match TRBD2. From germline, CDR1 is SEHNR and CDR2 FQNEAQ (reference sequence). The CDR3 is made up of 13 amino acids. V shed 10 bases and J 0 bases; nucleotides not matched to a gene: 2. The chain's CDR3 is CATAGGSYNEQFF. The CDR3 DNA reads as TGTGCCACTGCGGGGGGCTCCTACAATGAGCAGTTCTTC.